This T cell receptor beta chain was retrieved from a study of T cell repertoires in cytomegalovirus infection. Across the whole study: Used in the study were CMV epitopes, some recently identified and HLA-C-restricted, others well-studied and HLA-B-restricted.

For this clonotype: What it recognizes is unknown.

Trimming stripped 0 bases from V and 1 base from J, with 7 bases between. The CDR3 consists of 15 residues. TCRdb independently ran MiXCR on the reads; one entry per CDR3 protein. In the table there are just over 450,000 distinct CDR3 sequences, approximately 46% of which are singletons. Sequencing used cultured PBMCs, obtained from culture after CMV antigen stimulation. The rearrangement uses TRBV12-3 or TRBV12-4 and TRBJ1-5; D might be TRBD1 (6 bases). This sequence originates from a human donor in good health (CMV status not recorded). Some clones in this sample may be carry-over from other donors' samples. The CDR3 region is CASSLAQGSNQPQHF. In nucleotides, the CDR3 is TGTGCCAGCAGTTTAGCACAGGGAAGCAATCAGCCCCAGCATTTT.